This T cell receptor (beta chain) originates from a study of Graves' ophthalmopathy and Graves' hyperthyroidism. In the study overall: By definition, stable hyperthyroidism involved no ophthalmopathy within 18 months of follow-up. The study, taken as a whole, reports: Progression of ophthalmopathy was predicted by the model with about 66% sensitivity and around 72% specificity. Sensitivity of around 85% and specificity of almost 83% were achieved when a 13-signature model separated ophthalmopathy from stable hyperthyroidism.

Reliance was placed on clinical symptoms, serum thyroxine, TRAb, thyroid ultrasound and orbital computed tomography for diagnosis. About this clonotype itself: Antigen specificity is unknown.

The authors amplified TCR beta CDR3 regions, and they did so from RNA transcripts for repertoire sequencing. First-round RT-PCR used HTBI primers; second-round multiplex PCR followed. TCRdb used MiXCR to reprocess the multiplex PCR reads, holding one entry per CDR3 protein. Found here are approximately 1.2 million distinct CDR3 sequences, 35% to 45% of them singletons; the top ten hold 8.5% to 14%. The V gene end was trimmed by 6 bases and the J gene end by 2 bases; junction bases not matched to a gene: 9. CDR3 length: 15 amino acids. Germline CDR1 reads MGHRA; CDR2 reads YSYEKL. This chain uses TRBV4-1 with TRBJ2-7; TRBD1 agrees at 8 bases. The receptor was derived from an adult man with Graves' hyperthyroidism. Sequenced material: peripheral blood or thyroid tissue (not recorded which). Here the CDR3 reads CASSSQPGQAYEQYF. The CDR3, as DNA: TGCGCCAGCAGTTCACAACCGGGACAGGCCTACGAGCAGTACTTC.